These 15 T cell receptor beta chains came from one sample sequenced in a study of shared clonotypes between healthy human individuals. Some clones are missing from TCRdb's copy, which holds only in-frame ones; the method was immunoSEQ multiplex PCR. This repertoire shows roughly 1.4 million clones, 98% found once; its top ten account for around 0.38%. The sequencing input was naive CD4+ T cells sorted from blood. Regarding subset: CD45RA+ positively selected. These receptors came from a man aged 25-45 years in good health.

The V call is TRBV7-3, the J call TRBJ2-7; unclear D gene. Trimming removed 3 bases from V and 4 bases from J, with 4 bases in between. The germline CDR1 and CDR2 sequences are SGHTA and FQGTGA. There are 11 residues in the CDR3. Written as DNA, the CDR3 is TGTGCCAGCAGCTTCCTATACGAGCAGTACTTC. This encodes CASSFLYEQYF.

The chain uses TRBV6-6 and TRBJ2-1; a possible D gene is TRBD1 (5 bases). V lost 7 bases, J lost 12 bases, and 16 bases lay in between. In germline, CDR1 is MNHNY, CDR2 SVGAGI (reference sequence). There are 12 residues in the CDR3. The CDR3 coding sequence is TGTGCCAGCACCGACGATCAGGGCTTGCAGTTCTTC. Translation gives CASTDDQGLQFF.

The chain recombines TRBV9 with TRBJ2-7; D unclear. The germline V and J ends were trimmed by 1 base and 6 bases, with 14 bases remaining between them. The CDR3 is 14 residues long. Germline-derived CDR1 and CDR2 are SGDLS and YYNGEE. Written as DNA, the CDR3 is TGTGCCAGCAGCGTACTCGGAGTAGGTTCCGAGCAGTACTTC. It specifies CASSVLGVGSEQYF.

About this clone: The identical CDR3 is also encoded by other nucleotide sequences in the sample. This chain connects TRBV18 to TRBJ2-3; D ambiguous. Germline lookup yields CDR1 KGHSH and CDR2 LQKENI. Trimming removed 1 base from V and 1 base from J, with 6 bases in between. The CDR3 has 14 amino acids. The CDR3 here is CASSPRVGTDTQYF. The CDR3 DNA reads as TGTGCCAGCTCACCACGAGTCGGCACAGATACGCAGTATTTT.

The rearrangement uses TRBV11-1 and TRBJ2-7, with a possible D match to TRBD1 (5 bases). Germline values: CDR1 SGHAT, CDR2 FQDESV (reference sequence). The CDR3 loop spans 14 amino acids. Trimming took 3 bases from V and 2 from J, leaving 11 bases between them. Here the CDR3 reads CASSFNGQTYEQYF. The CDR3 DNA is TGTGCCAGCAGCTTCAACGGACAAACCTACGAGCAGTACTTC.

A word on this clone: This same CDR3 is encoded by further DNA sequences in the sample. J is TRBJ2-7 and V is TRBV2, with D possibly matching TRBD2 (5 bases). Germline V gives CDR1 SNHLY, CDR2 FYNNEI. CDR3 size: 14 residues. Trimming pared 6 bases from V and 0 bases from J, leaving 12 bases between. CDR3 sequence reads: CASSSTGSSYEQYF. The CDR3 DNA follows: TGTGCCAGCAGCTCTACTGGGAGCTCCTACGAGCAGTACTTC.

CDR3 sequence (DNA): TGTGCCAGCAGCTTATGTGGGAGTTTCTACAATGAGCAGTTCTTC. Translation gives CASSLCGSFYNEQFF. The rearrangement joins TRBV7-4 to TRBJ2-1; a weak D match, TRBD2 (5 bases). Trimming removed 2 bases from V and 3 bases from J, with 11 bases in between. Germline CDR1 is SGHVT and CDR2 is SQSDAQ. CDR3 length: 15 amino acids.

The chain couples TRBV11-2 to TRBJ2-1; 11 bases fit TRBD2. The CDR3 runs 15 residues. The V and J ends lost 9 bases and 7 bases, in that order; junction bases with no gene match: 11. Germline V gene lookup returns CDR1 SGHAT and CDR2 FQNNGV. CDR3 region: CASSRLAGLGNEQFF. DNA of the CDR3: TGTGCCAGTTCAAGACTAGCGGGGTTAGGTAATGAGCAGTTCTTC.

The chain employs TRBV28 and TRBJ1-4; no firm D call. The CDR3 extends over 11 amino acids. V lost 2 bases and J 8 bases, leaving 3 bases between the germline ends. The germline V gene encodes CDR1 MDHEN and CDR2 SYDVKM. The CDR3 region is CASSLQEKLFF. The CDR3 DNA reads TGTGCCAGCAGTTTACAGGAAAAACTGTTTTTT.

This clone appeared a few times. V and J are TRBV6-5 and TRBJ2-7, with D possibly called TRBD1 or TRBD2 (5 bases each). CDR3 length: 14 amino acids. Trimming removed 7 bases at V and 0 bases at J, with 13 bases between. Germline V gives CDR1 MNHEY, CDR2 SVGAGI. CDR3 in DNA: TGTGCCAGCACACCGGGGCTTCACTCCTACGAGCAGTACTTC. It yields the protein CASTPGLHSYEQYF.

The CDR3 protein is CASSPPQEETQYF. The CDR3 nucleotides are TGTGCCAGCTCACCACCCCAGGAAGAGACCCAGTACTTC. This sequence joins TRBV18 and TRBJ2-5; D not certain. Trimming pared 0 bases from V and 3 bases from J, leaving 5 bases between. The germline V gene has CDR1 KGHSH and CDR2 LQKENI. The length of the CDR3 is 13 residues.

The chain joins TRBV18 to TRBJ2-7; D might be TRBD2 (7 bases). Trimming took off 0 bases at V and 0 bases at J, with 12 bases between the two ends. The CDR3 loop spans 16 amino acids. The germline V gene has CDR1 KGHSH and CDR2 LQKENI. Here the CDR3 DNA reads TGTGCCAGCTCACCACCGTGGGGGGGGGCCTCCTACGAGCAGTACTTC. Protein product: CASSPPWGGASYEQYF. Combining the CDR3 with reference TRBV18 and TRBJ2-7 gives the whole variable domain NAGVMQNPRHLVRRRGQEARLRCSPMKGHSHVYWYRQLPEEGLKFMVYLQKENIIDESGMPKERFSAEFPKEGPSILRIQQVVRGDSAAYFCASSPPWGGASYEQYFGPGTRLTVT.

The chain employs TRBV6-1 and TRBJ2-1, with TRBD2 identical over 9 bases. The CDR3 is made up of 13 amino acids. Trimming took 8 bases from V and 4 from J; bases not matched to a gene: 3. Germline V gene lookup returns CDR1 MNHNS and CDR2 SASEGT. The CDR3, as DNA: TGTGCCAGCTCTACTAGCGGGTACAATGAGCAGTTCTTC. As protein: CASSTSGYNEQFF.

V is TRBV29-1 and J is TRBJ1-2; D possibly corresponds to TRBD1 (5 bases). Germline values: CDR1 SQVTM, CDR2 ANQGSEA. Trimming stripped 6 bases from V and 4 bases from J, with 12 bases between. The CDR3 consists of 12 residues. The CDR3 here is CSVDQGSYGYTF. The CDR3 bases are TGCAGCGTGGACCAGGGTTCCTATGGCTACACCTTC.

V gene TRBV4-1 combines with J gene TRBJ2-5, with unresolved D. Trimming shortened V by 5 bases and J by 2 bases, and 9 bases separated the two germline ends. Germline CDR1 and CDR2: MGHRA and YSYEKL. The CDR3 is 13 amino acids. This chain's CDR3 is CASSFRPQETQYF. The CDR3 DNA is TGCGCCAGCAGCTTTCGACCACAAGAGACCCAGTACTTC.